This T cell receptor (beta chain) appears in the sequencing data of a study of identical twins. Germline CDR1 SGHVS, CDR2 FQNEAQ. V lost 1 base to trimming and J lost 5 bases, with 8 bases between them. This CDR3 comprises 13 residues. Carrying unique molecular identifiers, the cDNA also gained a universal primer site through template switching. A single record per CDR3 protein comes from TCRdb applying MiXCR to the 5' RACE reads. Here the sample spans 460,000 or so distinct CDR3 sequences, 14% being singletons. This clonotype was counted between two and nine times. Its antigen is unknown. Study conclusions and caveats: Abundant beta clonotypes from cord blood had fewer insertions, unlike memory repertoires, which showed none. Beta out-of-frame sequences showed weaker excess twin sharing.

These same data were also listed under a study on yellow fever vaccine responses in identical twins.

The sequencing input was CD4+ T cells sorted from blood. This clonotype originated in a woman under 30 in good health. The rearrangement links TRBV7-8 to TRBJ2-5; D is unresolved. The CDR3 loop is CASSLGASETQYF. The CDR3 bases are TGTGCCAGCAGCTTAGGTGCGTCGGAGACCCAGTACTTC.